This TCR beta chain was observed in a study of cytomegalovirus exposure and HLA in healthy donors. This CDR3 is 16 amino acids long. Trimming shortened V by 2 bases and J by 7 bases, and 18 bases separated the two germline ends. Germline V gene data show CDR1 as SGDLS and CDR2 as YYNGEE. PCR involved 60 Vbeta and 13 Jbeta primers. Generated by immunoSEQ multiplex PCR, the TCRdb table keeps only in-frame clones and is missing some. The table shows about 160,000 clones, with roughly 80% occurring only once. Though probably carrying unrecorded immune exposures, donors were nominally healthy at sampling. The sequence came from a human donor in good health. The sequenced sample was PBMCs. The chain combines TRBV9 with TRBJ1-4, with D possibly being TRBD1 (6 bases). The CDR3 loop is CASSVTGFFESEKLFF. CDR3 in DNA: TGTGCCAGCAGCGTTACAGGGTTCTTCGAGAGTGAAAAACTGTTTTTT.